This T cell receptor beta chain was obtained from a study of OX40 agonist ivuxolimab in advanced cancers. Study as a whole: Three individuals attained partial responses, comprising one hepatocellular carcinoma case and two cutaneous melanoma cases.

This clone was found a few times. Profiling relied on immunoSEQ multiplex PCR, and the TCRdb table lists in-frame clones only, not all of them. Here the sample spans about 70,000 clones, approximately 82% being singletons. This TCR was recovered from an adult with an advanced solid tumor such as melanoma, head and neck, liver or kidney cancer. The sample was CD4+ or CD8+ T cells sorted from blood, taken in a trial of the OX40 agonist ivuxolimab.

This CDR3 reads CASRQGIEEDTQYF. CDR3 sequence (DNA): TGTGCCAGCAGACAGGGAATAGAGGAAGATACGCAGTATTTT. The chain employs TRBV5-4 and TRBJ2-3, with D possibly matching TRBD1 (6 bases). The CDR3 loop spans 14 amino acids. Germline assignment: CDR1 SGHNT and CDR2 YYREEE (reference sequence). With 5 bases removed from V and 5 bases from J, the gap between germline ends came to 15 bases.